Sequencing of this T cell receptor beta chain was carried out in a study of response to subunit inactivated influenza vaccine (dated 2018 in TCRdb). The study in broad terms: Deep quantitative profiling of the T cell receptor repertoire was used in the study to follow responses to a trivalent subunit inactivated influenza vaccine. Overall study outcomes, separate from this receptor: The authors proposed that each seasonal influenza vaccination may bring in only a limited number of new T cells.

The CDR3 goes from the cysteine to the phenylalanine over 13 residues. Only the CDR3 part of the read is kept: 39 bases, read in frame from the first base. Via the germline V gene, CDR1 is SGHTA and CDR2 FQGNSA. Deletion took 4 bases off V and 0 bases off J, with a span of 7 bases between the germline ends. Library preparation employed RT-PCR. Sequencing took place on an Illumina HiSeq 2500. The public reads were reanalyzed by TCRdb: fastp trimming at Q25, MiXCR alignment, in-frame beta chains only. Duplicate CDR3 protein sequences are folded into a single record with the most common DNA and genes. Present in this sample are around 490,000 distinct CDR3 sequences, approximately 7.7% of which were seen just once. 10% to 15% of the sample is held by the ten biggest clonotypes. As concerns this clonotype: Which antigen it targets is not known. No much larger clonotype is one base removed from it; base qualities were not supplied.

This chain joins TRBV7-2 to TRBJ2-7; too little of a D gene remains to name it. Sequences were derived from PBMCs from blood, sampled 23 months after vaccination. The receptor comes from a man between 50 and 70 years old who received an inactivated influenza vaccine. Donor details come from another sample of the same person, matched by shared clones. In nucleotides, the sequence is TGTGCCAGCAGCTCAACCCCCTCCTACGAGCAGTACTTC. It is translated as CASSSTPSYEQYF.